These 8 T cell receptor beta chains originate from one sample sequenced in a study of OX40 agonist ivuxolimab in advanced cancers. The repertoire was sequenced with immunoSEQ multiplex PCR; TCRdb's copy has only in-frame clones and lacks some. This table holds over 75,000 clones, 80% to 95% found once. The sequenced sample was CD4+ or CD8+ T cells sorted from blood, obtained in a trial of the OX40 agonist ivuxolimab. All receptors come from an adult with an advanced solid tumor such as melanoma, head and neck, liver or kidney cancer.

The rearrangement links TRBV6-6 to TRBJ2-5; TRBD1 might be the D (5 bases). The J call may be in error: the DNA end matches TRBJ2-7 better. The CDR3 extends over 14 amino acids. CDR1 is MNHNY, CDR2 SVGAGI, per germline (reference sequence). The CDR3 loop is CASRPHGHAYEQYF. The CDR3 nucleotides are TGTGCCAGCAGACCACACGGACATGCCTACGAGCAGTACTTC.

CDR3 DNA sequence: TGTGCCAGCAGCACGGGACTAGGAGAGACCCAGTACTTC. Translated: CASSTGLGETQYF. J is TRBJ2-5 and V is TRBV11-3, with 8 nucleotides matching TRBD2. There are 13 residues in the CDR3. With 5 bases clipped from V and 4 bases from J, the junction kept 3 bases outside the gene matches. CDR1 is SGHNT and CDR2 is YENEEA in the germline V gene.

The chain is built from TRBV27 and TRBJ2-2; a possible D gene is TRBD2 (6 bases). CDR3 length equals 16 residues. V was shortened by 4 bases and J by 3 bases, with 15 bases between the two germline ends. Germline lookup yields CDR1 MNHEY and CDR2 SMNVEV (reference sequence). CDR3 amino acids: CASSSRTSGDTGELFF. The DNA of the CDR3 is TGTGCCAGCAGTTCACGGACGTCGGGAGACACCGGGGAGCTGTTTTTT.

This rearrangement joins TRBV6-6 to TRBJ2-3; 8 positions agree with TRBD1. The CDR3 is 15 amino acids. The V gene end was trimmed by 7 bases and the J gene end by 3 bases; junction bases not matched to a gene: 9. Germline V lookup: CDR1 MNHNY, CDR2 SVGAGI (reference sequence). The CDR3 DNA reads as TGTGCCAGCAATCTCGACAGGGGAGCAACAGATACGCAGTATTTT. It specifies CASNLDRGATDTQYF.

The chain joins TRBV30 to TRBJ1-4; D unresolved. V lost 5 bases and J lost 1, with 8 bases in between. The CDR3 is 13 amino acids. Germline lookup yields CDR1 GTSNPN and CDR2 SVGIG (reference sequence). The CDR3: CAWAFRTNEKLFF. The DNA for the CDR3 is TGTGCCTGGGCCTTCAGAACTAATGAAAAACTGTTTTTT.

The chain combines TRBV7-6 with TRBJ1-1, with a weak D call TRBD1 (5 bases). The CDR3 contains 13 residues. The germline V gene encodes CDR1 SGHVS and CDR2 FNYEAQ. Trimming left V 5 bases short and J 5 bases short, with 12 bases between. The DNA for the CDR3 is TGTGCCAGCAGCCCAGGGAGGTTAACTGAAGCTTTCTTT. Translating it yields CASSPGRLTEAFF.

This CDR3 is CASSVLGSGASTDTQYF. The CDR3 bases are TGTGCCAGCAGCGTTTTAGGATCCGGAGCAAGCACAGATACGCAGTATTTT. This rearrangement joins TRBV9 to TRBJ2-3; D gene ambiguous. CDR3 length: 17 amino acids. V lost 2 bases, J lost 0 bases, and 16 bases lay in between. CDR1 is SGDLS and CDR2 is YYNGEE in the germline V gene.

V usage is TRBV11-2 and J usage is TRBJ2-1; D is uncertain. V dropped 1 base and J dropped 0 bases, with 10 bases sitting between them. This CDR3 is 16 amino acids long. Germline V lookup: CDR1 SGHAT, CDR2 FQNNGV. The CDR3 DNA follows: TGTGCCAGCAGCTTAGGAGGCGGAAACTCCTACAATGAGCAGTTCTTC. This gives the protein CASSLGGGNSYNEQFF.